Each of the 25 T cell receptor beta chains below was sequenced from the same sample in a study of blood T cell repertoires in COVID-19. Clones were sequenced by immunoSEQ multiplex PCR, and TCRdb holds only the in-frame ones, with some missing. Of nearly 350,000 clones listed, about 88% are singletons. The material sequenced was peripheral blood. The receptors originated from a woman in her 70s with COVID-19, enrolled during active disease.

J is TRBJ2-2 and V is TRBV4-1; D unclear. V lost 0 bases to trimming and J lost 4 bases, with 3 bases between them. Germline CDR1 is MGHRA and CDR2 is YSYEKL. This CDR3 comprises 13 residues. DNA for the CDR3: TGCGCCAGCAGCCAAGATAGCACCGGGGAGCTGTTTTTT. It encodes CASSQDSTGELFF.

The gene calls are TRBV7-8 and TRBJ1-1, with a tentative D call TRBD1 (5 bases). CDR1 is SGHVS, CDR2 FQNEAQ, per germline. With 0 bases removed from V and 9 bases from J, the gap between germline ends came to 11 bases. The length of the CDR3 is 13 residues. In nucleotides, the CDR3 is TGTGCCAGCAGCTTAGCGTATCAGGGAAAAGCTTTCTTT. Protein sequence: CASSLAYQGKAFF. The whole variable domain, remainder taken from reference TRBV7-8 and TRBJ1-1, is GAGVSQSPRYKVAKRGQDVALRCDPISGHVSLFWYQQALGQGPEFLTYFQNEAQLDKSGLPSDRFFAERPEGSVSTLKIQRTQQEDSAVYLCASSLAYQGKAFFGQGTRLTVV.

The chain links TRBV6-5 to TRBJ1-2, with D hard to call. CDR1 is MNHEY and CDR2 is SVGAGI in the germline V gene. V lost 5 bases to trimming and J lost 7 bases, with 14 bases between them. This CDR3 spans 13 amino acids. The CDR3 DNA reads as TGTGCCAGCAGTCATCAGTCTAGGAGTGGCTACACCTTC. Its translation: CASSHQSRSGYTF.

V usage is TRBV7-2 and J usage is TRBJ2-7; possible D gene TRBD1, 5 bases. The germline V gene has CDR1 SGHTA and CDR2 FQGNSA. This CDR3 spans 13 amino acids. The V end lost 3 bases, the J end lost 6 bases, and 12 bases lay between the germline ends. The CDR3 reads CASSFDSLGEQYF. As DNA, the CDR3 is TGTGCCAGCAGCTTTGACAGCCTCGGCGAGCAGTACTTC.

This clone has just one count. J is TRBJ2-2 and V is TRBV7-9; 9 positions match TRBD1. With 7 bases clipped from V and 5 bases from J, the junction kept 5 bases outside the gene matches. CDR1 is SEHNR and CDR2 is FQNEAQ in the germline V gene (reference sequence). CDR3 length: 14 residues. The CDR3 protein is CASTGTGRTGELFF. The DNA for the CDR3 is TGTGCCAGCACCGGGACAGGGAGGACCGGGGAGCTGTTTTTT.

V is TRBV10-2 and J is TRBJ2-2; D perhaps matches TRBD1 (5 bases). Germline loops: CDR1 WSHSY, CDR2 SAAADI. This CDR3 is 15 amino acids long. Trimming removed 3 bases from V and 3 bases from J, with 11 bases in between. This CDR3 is CASSERGRDTGELFF. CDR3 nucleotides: TGCGCCAGCAGTGAAAGGGGTAGGGACACCGGGGAGCTGTTTTTT.

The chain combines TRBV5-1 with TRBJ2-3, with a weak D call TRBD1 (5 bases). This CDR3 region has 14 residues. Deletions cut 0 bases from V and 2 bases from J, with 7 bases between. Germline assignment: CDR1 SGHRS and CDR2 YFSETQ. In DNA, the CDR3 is TGCGCCAGCAGCTTGGAAGGGGTCACAGATACGCAGTATTTT. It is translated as CASSLEGVTDTQYF.

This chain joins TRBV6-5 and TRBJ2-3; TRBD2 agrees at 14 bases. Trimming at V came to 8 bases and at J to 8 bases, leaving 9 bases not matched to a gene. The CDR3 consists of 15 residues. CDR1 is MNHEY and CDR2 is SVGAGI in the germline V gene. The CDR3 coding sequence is TGTGCCAGCGGCCCTCGACTAGCGGGGGGGATTACGCAGTATTTT. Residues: CASGPRLAGGITQYF.

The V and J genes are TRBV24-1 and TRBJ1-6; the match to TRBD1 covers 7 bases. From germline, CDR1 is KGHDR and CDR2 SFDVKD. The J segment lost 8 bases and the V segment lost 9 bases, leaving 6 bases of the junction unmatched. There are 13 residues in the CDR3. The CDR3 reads CATRQGSDSPLHF. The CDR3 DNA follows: TGTGCCACCCGACAGGGTTCGGATTCACCCCTCCACTTT.

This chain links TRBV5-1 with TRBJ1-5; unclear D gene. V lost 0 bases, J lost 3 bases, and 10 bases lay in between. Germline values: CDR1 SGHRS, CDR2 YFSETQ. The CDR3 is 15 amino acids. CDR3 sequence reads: CASSLDPGDNQPQHF. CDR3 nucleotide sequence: TGCGCCAGCAGCTTGGATCCCGGGGACAATCAGCCCCAGCATTTT. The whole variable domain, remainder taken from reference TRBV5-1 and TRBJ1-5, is KAGVTQTPRYLIKTRGQQVTLSCSPISGHRSVSWYQQTPGQGLQFLFEYFSETQRNKGNFPGRFSGRQFSNSRSEMNVSTLELGDSALYLCASSLDPGDNQPQHFGDGTRLSIL.

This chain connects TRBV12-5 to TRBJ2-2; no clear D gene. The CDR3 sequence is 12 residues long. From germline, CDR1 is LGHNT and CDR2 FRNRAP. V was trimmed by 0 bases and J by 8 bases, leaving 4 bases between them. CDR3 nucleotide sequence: TGTGCTAGTGGTTTGGTCCCGGGGGAGCTGTTTTTT. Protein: CASGLVPGELFF.

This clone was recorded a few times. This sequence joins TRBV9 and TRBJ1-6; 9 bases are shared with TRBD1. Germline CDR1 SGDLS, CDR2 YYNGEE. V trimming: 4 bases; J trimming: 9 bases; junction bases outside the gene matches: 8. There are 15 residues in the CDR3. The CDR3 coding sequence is TGTGCCAGCAGCCTAAGAGGGACAGGGACTTCACCCCTCCACTTT. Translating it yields CASSLRGTGTSPLHF. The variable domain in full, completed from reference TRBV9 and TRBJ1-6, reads DSGVTQTPKHLITATGQRVTLRCSPRSGDLSVYWYQQSLDQGLQFLIQYYNGEERAKGNILERFSAQQFPDLHSELNLSSLELGDSALYFCASSLRGTGTSPLHFGNGTRLTVT.

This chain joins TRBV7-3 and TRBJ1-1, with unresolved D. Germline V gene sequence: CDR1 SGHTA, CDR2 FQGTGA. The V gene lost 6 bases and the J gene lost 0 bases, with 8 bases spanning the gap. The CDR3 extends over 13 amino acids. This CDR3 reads CASRFSLNTEAFF. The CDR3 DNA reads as TGTGCCAGCAGGTTCTCCCTGAACACTGAAGCTTTCTTT. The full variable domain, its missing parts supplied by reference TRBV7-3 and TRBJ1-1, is GAGVSQTPSNKVTEKGKYVELRCDPISGHTALYWYRQSLGQGPEFLIYFQGTGAADDSGLPNDRFFAVRPEGSVSTLKIQRTERGDSAVYLCASRFSLNTEAFFGQGTRLTVV.

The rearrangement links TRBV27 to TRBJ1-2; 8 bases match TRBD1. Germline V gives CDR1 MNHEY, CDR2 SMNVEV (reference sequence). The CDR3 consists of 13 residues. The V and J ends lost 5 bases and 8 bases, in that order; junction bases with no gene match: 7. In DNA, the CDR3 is TGTGCCAGCAGTGCGGACAGGGTTATGGGCTACACCTTC. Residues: CASSADRVMGYTF.

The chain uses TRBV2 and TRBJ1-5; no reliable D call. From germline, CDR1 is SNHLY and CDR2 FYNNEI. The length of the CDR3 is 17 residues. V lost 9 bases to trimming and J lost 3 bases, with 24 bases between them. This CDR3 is CASQRGQLTAPNQPQHF. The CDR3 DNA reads TGTGCCAGTCAAAGAGGGCAGCTAACAGCCCCCAATCAGCCCCAGCATTTT.

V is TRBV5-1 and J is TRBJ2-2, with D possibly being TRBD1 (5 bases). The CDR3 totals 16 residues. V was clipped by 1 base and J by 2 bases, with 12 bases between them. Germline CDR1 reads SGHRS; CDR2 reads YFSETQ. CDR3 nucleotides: TGCGCCAGCAGCTTGCGTGGCAGGGAAAACACCGGGGAGCTGTTTTTT. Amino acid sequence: CASSLRGRENTGELFF.

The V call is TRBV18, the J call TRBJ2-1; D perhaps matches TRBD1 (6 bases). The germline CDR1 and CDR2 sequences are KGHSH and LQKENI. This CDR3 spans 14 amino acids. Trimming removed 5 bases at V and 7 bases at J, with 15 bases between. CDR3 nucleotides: TGTGCCAGCTCATCAACAGACAGGATTAATGAGCAGTTCTTC. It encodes CASSSTDRINEQFF. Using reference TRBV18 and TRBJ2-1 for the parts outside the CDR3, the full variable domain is NAGVMQNPRHLVRRRGQEARLRCSPMKGHSHVYWYRQLPEEGLKFMVYLQKENIIDESGMPKERFSAEFPKEGPSILRIQQVVRGDSAAYFCASSSTDRINEQFFGPGTRLTVL.

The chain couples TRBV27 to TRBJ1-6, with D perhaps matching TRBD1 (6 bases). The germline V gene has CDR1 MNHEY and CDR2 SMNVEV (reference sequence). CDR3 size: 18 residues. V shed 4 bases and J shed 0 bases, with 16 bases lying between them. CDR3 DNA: TGTGCCAGCAGTTCCCGAGGGACATGGAGCTCCTATAATTCACCCCTCCACTTT. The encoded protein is CASSSRGTWSSYNSPLHF.

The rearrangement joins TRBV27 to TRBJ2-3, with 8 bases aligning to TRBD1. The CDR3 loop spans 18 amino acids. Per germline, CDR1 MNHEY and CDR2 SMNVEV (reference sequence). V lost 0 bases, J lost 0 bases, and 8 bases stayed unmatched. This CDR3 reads CASSLSIGTGYSTDTQYF. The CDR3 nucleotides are TGTGCCAGCAGTTTATCGATCGGGACAGGATATAGCACAGATACGCAGTATTTT.

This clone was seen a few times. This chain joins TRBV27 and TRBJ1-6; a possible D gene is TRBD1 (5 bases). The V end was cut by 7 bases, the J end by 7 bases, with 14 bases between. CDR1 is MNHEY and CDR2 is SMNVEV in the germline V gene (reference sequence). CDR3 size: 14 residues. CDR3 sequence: CASKHSTENSPLHF. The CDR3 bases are TGTGCCAGCAAGCATTCGACAGAGAATTCACCCCTCCACTTT.

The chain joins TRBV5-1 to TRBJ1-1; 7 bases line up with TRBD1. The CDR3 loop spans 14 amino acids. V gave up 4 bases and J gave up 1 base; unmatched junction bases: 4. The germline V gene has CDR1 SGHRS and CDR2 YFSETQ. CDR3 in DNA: TGCGCCAGCAGCGCGGACAGGCCGAACACTGAAGCTTTCTTT. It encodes CASSADRPNTEAFF.

CDR3: CASSLGGGTNTEAFF. DNA of the CDR3: TGTGCCAGCAGCTTGGGGGGCGGTACAAACACTGAAGCTTTCTTT. This sequence joins TRBV5-6 and TRBJ1-1, with D tentatively TRBD1 (5 bases). The CDR3 has 15 amino acids. V was shortened by 0 bases and J by 2 bases, with 11 bases between the two germline ends. Germline V gene lookup returns CDR1 SGHDT and CDR2 YYEEEE.

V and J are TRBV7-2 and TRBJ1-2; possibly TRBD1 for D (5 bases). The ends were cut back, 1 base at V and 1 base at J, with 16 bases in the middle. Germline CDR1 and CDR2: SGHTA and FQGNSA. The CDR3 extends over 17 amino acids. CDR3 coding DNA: TGTGCCAGCAGCTTAGGGGGCTTGGCGTCACTTAACTATGGCTACACCTTC. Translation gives CASSLGGLASLNYGYTF.

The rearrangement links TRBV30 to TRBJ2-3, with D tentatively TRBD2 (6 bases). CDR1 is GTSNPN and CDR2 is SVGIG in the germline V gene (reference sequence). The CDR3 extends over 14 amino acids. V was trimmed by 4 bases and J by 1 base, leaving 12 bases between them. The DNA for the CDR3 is TGTGCCTGGAAGCTGTGGGGGGGCACAGATACGCAGTATTTT. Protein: CAWKLWGGTDTQYF.

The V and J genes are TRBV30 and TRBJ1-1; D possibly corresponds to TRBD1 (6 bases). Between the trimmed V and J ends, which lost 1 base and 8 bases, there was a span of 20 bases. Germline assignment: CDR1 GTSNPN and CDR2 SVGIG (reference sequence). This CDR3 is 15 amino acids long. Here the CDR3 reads CAWSGRSRGYGEAFF. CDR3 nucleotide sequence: TGTGCCTGGAGTGGCCGTTCTAGGGGGTATGGAGAAGCTTTCTTT.